Listed below are T cell receptor beta chains from one sample, sequenced in a study of liver allograft versus peripheral blood T cells. Using its own MiXCR run on the reads, TCRdb lists one record per CDR3 protein. The repertoire includes 7,900 or so distinct CDR3 sequences, roughly 20% of them detected once, and 4.4% sits in the top ten. These receptors all stem from a human patient who had a liver transplant. Some T cells may be graft donor cells. CDR3s include the opening cysteine and the closing phenylalanine or tryptophan. D genes are given only for firm matches. The size field is filled for only some rows; it gives once, few, many or a size class.

j_gene | d_gene | abundance | v_gene | CDR3aa | CDR3nt
TRBJ1-2 | TRBD1 | . | TRBV20-1 | CSASPVDRPSDYGYTF | TGCAGTGCTAGCCCCGTGGACAGGCCATCTGACTATGGCTACACCTTC
TRBJ1-2 | . | medium-sized | TRBV18 | CASSPVGEANYGYTF | TGTGCCAGCTCACCTGTGGGGGAGGCTAACTATGGCTACACCTTC
TRBJ2-1 | TRBD2 | . | TRBV5-6 | CASSSPGLAGGIAIHEQFF | TGTGCCAGCAGCTCTCCGGGACTAGCGGGAGGGATCGCCATTCATGAGCAGTTCTTC
TRBJ2-7 | . | medium-sized | TRBV6-6 | CAAKMGEGTLNYEQYF | TGTGCCGCCAAAATGGGGGAGGGGACACTTAACTACGAGCAGTACTTC
TRBJ2-2 | TRBD2 | many | TRBV28 | CASSLFDLAGGPGELFF | TGTGCCAGCAGTTTATTTGATCTAGCGGGAGGGCCCGGGGAGCTGTTTTTT
TRBJ1-5 | . | . | TRBV20-1 | CSASLPQINQPQHF | TGCAGTGCTAGTCTCCCACAGATCAATCAGCCCCAGCATTTT
TRBJ2-5 | . | few | TRBV7-2 | CASSLAGSLQKETQYF | TGTGCCAGCAGCTTAGCAGGGTCGCTCCAAAAAGAGACCCAGTACTTC
TRBJ2-7 | TRBD2 | many | TRBV6-5 | CASMLSGSSYEQYF | TGTGCCAGCATGCTTAGCGGGTCCTCCTACGAGCAGTACTTC
TRBJ2-4 | TRBD2 | . | TRBV20-1 | CSASRLAGVRENIQYF | TGCAGTGCTAGTAGACTAGCGGGAGTCCGGGAAAACATTCAGTACTTC
TRBJ1-6 | . | medium-sized | TRBV27 | CASSPNRASYNSPLHF | TGTGCCAGCAGTCCAAACAGGGCGTCCTATAATTCACCCCTCCACTTT
TRBJ1-3 | . | . | TRBV5-5 | CASSSPEGGNTIYF | TGTGCCAGCAGCTCCCCGGAGGGGGGAAACACCATATATTTT
TRBJ1-5 | TRBD1 | . | TRBV6-1 | CASSSPGGVNQPQHF | TGTGCCAGCAGTTCCCCAGGGGGGGTCAATCAGCCCCAGCATTTT
TRBJ1-2 | TRBD1 | medium-sized | TRBV18 | CASSPSGQGATDF | TGTGCCAGCTCACCATCGGGACAGGGGGCTACCGACTTC
TRBJ1-2 | TRBD1 | medium-sized | TRBV7-2 | CASSSGTAQYGYTF | TGTGCCAGCAGCTCCGGGACAGCCCAGTATGGCTACACCTTC
TRBJ1-2 | . | . | TRBV12-3/TRBV12-4 | CASARARPLYGYTF | TGTGCCAGCGCCCGGGCGAGGCCTCTCTATGGCTACACCTTC
TRBJ1-6 | TRBD1 | . | TRBV7-9 | CASSLGQGSYNSPLHF | TGTGCCAGCAGCTTAGGACAGGGCTCCTATAATTCACCCCTCCACTTT
TRBJ2-7 | . | medium-sized | TRBV18 | CASSTQTYEQYF | TGTGCCAGCTCAACCCAAACCTACGAGCAGTACTTC
TRBJ1-5 | . | many | TRBV5-5 | CASSLASREDQPQHF | TGTGCCAGCAGCTTGGCATCCAGGGAAGATCAGCCCCAGCATTTT
TRBJ1-2 | . | medium-sized | TRBV12-3/TRBV12-4 | CASSHDSNYGYTF | TGTGCCAGCAGTCACGACAGTAACTATGGCTACACCTTC
TRBJ2-3 | TRBD2 | . | TRBV20-1 | CSARDGGRGGTDTQYF | TGCAGTGCTAGAGATGGCGGGAGGGGAGGCACAGATACGCAGTATTTT
TRBJ1-5 | . | medium-sized | TRBV7-2 | CASSLGRGGYSNQPQHF | TGTGCCAGCAGCTTAGGCAGGGGCGGATATAGCAATCAGCCCCAGCATTTT
TRBJ1-4 | TRBD1 | medium-sized | TRBV24-1 | CATSDDTGGGEKLFF | TGTGCCACCAGTGATGACACAGGGGGTGGTGAAAAACTGTTTTTT
TRBJ1-6 | . | many | TRBV6-5 | CASSYEASGSPLHF | TGTGCCAGCAGTTATGAGGCTTCGGGTTCACCCCTCCACTTT
TRBJ2-3 | . | . | TRBV7-9 | CASSLGGPSTDTQYF | TGTGCCAGCAGCTTAGGAGGGCCTAGCACAGATACGCAGTATTTT
TRBJ2-3 | . | medium-sized | TRBV15 | CATSRDPTNTDTQYF | TGTGCCACCAGCAGAGATCCAACCAACACAGATACGCAGTATTTT
TRBJ1-4 | TRBD1 | few | TRBV7-3 | CASSLTGATNEKLFF | TGTGCCAGCAGCCTAACAGGGGCAACTAATGAAAAACTGTTTTTT
TRBJ2-7 | . | medium-sized | TRBV19 | CASSWVGYEQYF | TGTGCCAGTAGCTGGGTGGGGTACGAGCAGTACTTC
TRBJ2-5 | . | . | TRBV12-5 | CASGLRGVGQETQYF | TGTGCTAGTGGTCTCAGGGGCGTAGGACAAGAGACCCAGTACTTC
TRBJ2-7 | TRBD2 | many | TRBV6-2/TRBV6-3 | CASSKPLAGPSYEQYF | TGTGCCAGCAGTAAACCTCTAGCGGGACCCTCCTACGAGCAGTACTTC
TRBJ2-3 | . | . | TRBV12-3/TRBV12-4 | CASSLGTTDTQYF | TGTGCCAGCAGTTTAGGGACCACAGATACGCAGTATTTT
TRBJ2-6 | . | once | TRBV20-1 | CSARVTLTRDASSGANVLTF | TGCAGTGCTAGAGTTACCCTAACCCGGGACGCCAGCTCTGGGGCCAACGTCCTGACTTTC
TRBJ1-4 | . | medium-sized | TRBV15 | CATSRDWRGTNEKLFF | TGTGCCACCAGCAGAGATTGGAGGGGAACTAATGAAAAACTGTTTTTT
TRBJ1-1 | . | medium-sized | TRBV18 | CASSPSGVRTEAFF | TGTGCCAGCTCCCCCTCGGGGGTTCGCACTGAAGCTTTCTTT
TRBJ2-7 | TRBD1 | many | TRBV10-3 | CAAGQGGYEQYF | TGTGCCGCCGGACAGGGTGGCTACGAGCAGTACTTC
TRBJ1-3 | . | medium-sized | TRBV6-6 | CASSFPGRNSGNTIYF | TGTGCCAGCAGCTTTCCGGGACGGAACTCTGGAAACACCATATATTTT
TRBJ2-6 | . | medium-sized | TRBV19 | CASSIPGASGANVLTF | TGTGCCAGTAGTATCCCGGGAGCATCTGGGGCCAACGTCCTGACTTTC
TRBJ1-1 | TRBD1 | few | TRBV6-6 | CASSARQGPTEAFF | TGTGCCAGCAGTGCCCGACAGGGCCCCACTGAAGCTTTCTTT
TRBJ1-6 | TRBD1 | few | TRBV12-5 | CASGLQGAISPLHF | TGTGCTAGTGGTTTGCAGGGGGCTATTTCACCCCTCCACTTT
TRBJ2-2 | . | few | TRBV28 | CASRAEMPGELFF | TGTGCCAGCCGGGCCGAGATGCCCGGGGAGCTGTTTTTT